This T cell receptor beta chain derives from a study of T-cell memory formation after mild COVID-19. Concerning this clonotype itself: What it recognizes is unknown.

TCRdb recomputed calls from the 5' RACE reads with MiXCR, one row per CDR3 protein. The sample yields 270,000 or so distinct CDR3 sequences, 16% seen once. Study outcomes and limitations: Memory from before infection featured some responding clones, which suggests cross-reactive memory joined.

CDR3 length: 15 residues. The germline V gene has CDR1 SGHAT and CDR2 FQNNGV. V was clipped by 0 bases and J by 1 base, with 9 bases between them. The TCR was taken from a young man who had mild COVID-19 (a few samples of this study predate the infection). Cell type and time point are not known. Sequences were obtained from PBMCs or a T cell subset sorted from them (not recorded which). The genes are TRBV11-2 and TRBJ2-5; D ambiguous. The chain's CDR3 is CASSLDQAAQETQYF. For the CDR3, the DNA is TGTGCCAGCAGCTTAGATCAGGCAGCCCAAGAGACCCAGTACTTC. Full variable domain (remainder filled in from reference TRBV11-2 and TRBJ2-5): EAGVAQSPRYKIIEKRQSVAFWCNPISGHATLYWYQQILGQGPKLLIQFQNNGVVDDSQLPKDRFSAERLKGVDSTLKIQPAKLEDSAVYLCASSLDQAAQETQYFGPGTRLLVL.